Below are 4 T cell receptor beta chains sequenced from a single sample in a study of blood T cell repertoires in COVID-19. TCRdb's copy holds only in-frame clones and misses some; the assay was immunoSEQ multiplex PCR. The data contain about 180,000 clones, 75% to 80% of them singletons. Sequencing was performed on peripheral blood. Source of these receptors: a woman in her 70s with acute or convalescent COVID-19.

V gene TRBV5-4 combines with J gene TRBJ2-2; TRBD1 is a possible D gene (5 bases). Germline CDR1 is SGHNT and CDR2 is YYREEE (reference sequence). CDR3 length: 13 amino acids. V lost 3 bases and J 6 bases, leaving 9 bases between the germline ends. The CDR3 region is CASSYQGPGELFF. The DNA of the CDR3 is TGTGCCAGCAGCTATCAGGGTCCCGGGGAGCTGTTTTTT.

V and J are TRBV19 and TRBJ1-3; the match to TRBD1 covers 7 bases. The CDR3 covers 13 residues. Per the germline V gene, CDR1 is LNHDA and CDR2 is SQIVND (reference sequence). The ends lost 3 bases at V and 7 bases at J; junction bases unmatched: 3. In DNA form, the CDR3 reads TGTGCCAGTAGTATCCGGACAGGCAACACCATATATTTT. Translation: CASSIRTGNTIYF.

The chain combines TRBV27 with TRBJ1-5, with D unresolved. The germline V gene has CDR1 MNHEY and CDR2 SMNVEV (reference sequence). The CDR3 length is 12 residues. Deletions cut 3 bases from V and 5 bases from J, with 5 bases between. As DNA, the CDR3 is TGTGCCAGCAGTTTTCTTGATCAGCCCCAGCATTTT. Translating it yields CASSFLDQPQHF.

The chain carries TRBV5-1 and TRBJ2-5; TRBD1 aligns across 12 bases. Germline CDR1 reads SGHRS; CDR2 reads YFSETQ. The CDR3 length is 16 residues. The junction had 9 bases not matched to a gene; V was cut back by 4 bases and J by 5 bases. This chain's CDR3 is CASSRKGQGASETQYF. The CDR3 DNA reads TGCGCCAGCAGCAGAAAGGGACAGGGGGCCTCGGAGACCCAGTACTTC.